Here is one T cell receptor beta chain with its context. Germline CDR1 and CDR2: SGHRS and YFSETQ. V gave up 4 bases and J gave up 0 bases, with 14 bases separating them. The CDR3 covers 16 residues. This record comes from a study of T cells in Graves' hyperthyroidism and ophthalmopathy. Researchers amplified the TCR beta CDR3 regions from RNA transcripts. With the HTBI primer set, the TCR CDR3 went through a first round of RT-PCR. TCRdb re-derived calls from the multiplex PCR reads in MiXCR, one entry per CDR3 protein. The sample shows around 440,000 distinct CDR3 sequences, 15% to 17% of them seen only once.

The sequence was obtained from a woman under 30 with Graves' hyperthyroidism. Sequenced sample: blood. The chain combines TRBV5-1 with TRBJ1-3; possibly TRBD1 for D (5 bases). CDR3 in DNA: TGCGCCAGCAGCCCTGGGGCCAAAGACTCTGGAAACACCATATATTTT. This gives the protein CASSPGAKDSGNTIYF.